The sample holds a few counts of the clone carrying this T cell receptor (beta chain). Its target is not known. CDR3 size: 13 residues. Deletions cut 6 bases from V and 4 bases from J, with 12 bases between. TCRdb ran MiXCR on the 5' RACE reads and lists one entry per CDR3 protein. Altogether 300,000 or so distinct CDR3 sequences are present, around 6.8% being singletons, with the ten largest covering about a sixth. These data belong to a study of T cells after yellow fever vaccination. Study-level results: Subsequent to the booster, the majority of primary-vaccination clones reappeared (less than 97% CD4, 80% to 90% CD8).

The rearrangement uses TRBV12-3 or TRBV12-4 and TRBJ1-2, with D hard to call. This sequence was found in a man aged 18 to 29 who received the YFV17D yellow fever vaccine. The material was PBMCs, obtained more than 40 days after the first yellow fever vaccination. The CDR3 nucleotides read TGTGCCAGCAGACCCCAGCGATCCTATGGCTACACCTTC. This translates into CASRPQRSYGYTF.